Listed below are T cell receptor beta chains from one sample, sequenced in a study of blood T cell repertoires in COVID-19. This table comes from immunoSEQ multiplex PCR, and its TCRdb copy is limited to in-frame clones, with some not included. In the table there are just over 650,000 clones, more than 80% of which are singletons. The sample consisted of peripheral blood. The receptors were gathered from a woman between 18 and 29 years old with acute or convalescent COVID-19. Both conserved end residues are part of each CDR3. The D gene is left open where the match is weak. Rows give clone size only sometimes, using once, few, many, or a class for an expanded clone.

V: TRBV4-3; D: TRBD1; J: TRBJ1-6; size: once; CDR3: CASSQDRGLGSPLHF; DNA: TGCGCCAGCAGCCAAGACAGGGGGCTGGGTTCACCCCTCCACTTT
V: TRBV7-9; D: -; J: TRBJ1-2; size: -; CDR3: CASAANYGYTF; DNA: TGTGCCAGCGCGGCTAACTATGGCTACACCTTC
V: TRBV5-1; D: -; J: TRBJ2-3; size: -; CDR3: CASSSEGGRGQYF; DNA: TGCGCCAGCAGCTCGGAGGGGGGGAGAGGGCAGTATTTT
V: TRBV6-6; D: -; J: TRBJ2-7; size: -; CDR3: CASSRDSPLGEQYF; DNA: TGTGCCAGCAGTCGGGACTCCCCACTGGGCGAGCAGTACTTC
V: TRBV7-2; D: -; J: TRBJ2-3; size: -; CDR3: CASSLEPQRVFTDTQYF; DNA: TGTGCCAGCAGCTTAGAACCCCAAAGAGTTTTCACAGATACGCAGTATTTT
V: TRBV9; D: TRBD1; J: TRBJ2-5; size: -; CDR3: CASSLNPDREKETQYF; DNA: TGTGCCAGCAGCCTAAACCCGGACAGGGAAAAAGAGACCCAGTACTTC
V: TRBV7-2; D: -; J: TRBJ2-3; size: -; CDR3: CASSQATGDTQYF; DNA: TGTGCCAGCAGCCAGGCGACAGGAGATACGCAGTATTTT
V: TRBV9; D: TRBD2; J: TRBJ2-1; size: -; CDR3: CASGLVYNEQFF; DNA: TGTGCCAGCGGACTAGTCTACAATGAGCAGTTCTTC
V: TRBV29-1; D: -; J: TRBJ1-1; size: -; CDR3: CSVLGSGIMNTEAFF; DNA: TGCAGCGTCCTAGGGTCAGGGATTATGAACACTGAAGCTTTCTTT
V: TRBV6-2/TRBV6-3; D: -; J: TRBJ1-1; size: -; CDR3: CASSYVGQGTEAFF; DNA: TGTGCCAGCAGTTATGTAGGGCAGGGCACTGAAGCTTTCTTT
V: TRBV4-2; D: -; J: TRBJ1-2; size: -; CDR3: CASSQEVTYYGYTF; DNA: TGTGCCAGCAGCCAAGAAGTAACATACTATGGCTACACCTTC